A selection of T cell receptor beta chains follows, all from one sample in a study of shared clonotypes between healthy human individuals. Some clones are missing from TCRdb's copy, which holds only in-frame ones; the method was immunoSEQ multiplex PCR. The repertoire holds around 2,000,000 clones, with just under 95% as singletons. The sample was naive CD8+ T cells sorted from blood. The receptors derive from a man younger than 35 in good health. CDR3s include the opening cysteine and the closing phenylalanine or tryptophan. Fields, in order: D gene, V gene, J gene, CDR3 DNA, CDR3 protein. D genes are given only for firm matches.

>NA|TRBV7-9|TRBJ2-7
TGTGCCAGCAGCTCCTGGCATTCCTACGAGCAGTACTTC
CASSSWHSYEQYF
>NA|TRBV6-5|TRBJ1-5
TGTGCCAGCAGCCCCAAGGGCAATCAGCCCCAGCATTTT
CASSPKGNQPQHF
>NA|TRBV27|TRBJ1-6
TGTGCCAGCAGTTTCAGGGATAATTCACCCCTCCACTTT
CASSFRDNSPLHF
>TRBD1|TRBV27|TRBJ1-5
TGTGCCAGCAGGGGACAGGGTTTTGATCAGCCCCAGCATTTT
CASRGQGFDQPQHF
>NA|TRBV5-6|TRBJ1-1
TGTGCCAGCAGGAGCTTCCTCGGGGAAGCTTTCTTT
CASRSFLGEAFF
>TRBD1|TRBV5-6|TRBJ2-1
TGTGCCAGCAGCTTGTTAACAGGGGGGAATGAGCAGTTCTTC
CASSLLTGGNEQFF
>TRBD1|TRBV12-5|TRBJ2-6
TGTGCTAGTGGTTTGGCGGACAGGGGGTCTGGGGCCAACGTCCTGACTTTC
CASGLADRGSGANVLTF
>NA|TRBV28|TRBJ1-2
TGTGCCAGCACTAACCTGGGGGTAACGGAAGGCTACACCTTC
CASTNLGVTEGYTF
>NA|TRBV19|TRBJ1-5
TGTGCCAGTAGTTTGGTTCGGGACGGCGATCAGCCCCAGCATTTT
CASSLVRDGDQPQHF
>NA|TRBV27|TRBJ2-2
TGTGCCAGCAGGGAGCTAGCGTTCGGGCCCGGGGAGCTGTTTTTT
CASRELAFGPGELFF
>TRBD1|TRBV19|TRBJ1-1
TGTGCCAGTAGTTGGGATCGGACAGGGTACACTGAAGCTTTCTTT
CASSWDRTGYTEAFF
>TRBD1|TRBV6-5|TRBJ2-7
TGTGCCAGCAGTTACTCAGGGGACAGCAACTACGAGCAGTACTTC
CASSYSGDSNYEQYF
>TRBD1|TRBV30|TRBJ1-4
TGTGCCTGGGGGCCCGGGACAGGGCCTGAAAAACTGTTTTTT
CAWGPGTGPEKLFF
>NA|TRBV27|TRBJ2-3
TGTGCCAGCAGTTACAGAAAACTAGCAGATAATTCCGATACGCAGTATTTT
CASSYRKLADNSDTQYF
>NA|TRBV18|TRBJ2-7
TGTGCCAGCTCACCACGCGGTAGTGGGTCCTACGAGCAGTACTTC
CASSPRGSGSYEQYF
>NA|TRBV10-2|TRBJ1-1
TGCGCCAGCAGTGACGCCGACCACACGATTGAAGCTTTCTTT
CASSDADHTIEAFF
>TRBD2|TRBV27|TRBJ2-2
TGTGCCAGCAGGACTAGCGGGAGTGTCGGGGAGCTGTTTTTT
CASRTSGSVGELFF
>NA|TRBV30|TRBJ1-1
TGTGCCTGGAGTGTATTTAGGGTCAAGGCTTTCTTT
CAWSVFRVKAFF
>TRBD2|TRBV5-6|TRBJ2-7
TGTGCCAGCAGCTACGAGGGACTAGCGGGACAGCCTCTCTCCTACGAGCAGTACTTC
CASSYEGLAGQPLSYEQYF
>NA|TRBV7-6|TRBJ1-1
TGTGCCAGCAGAACGGCTACTGAAGCTTTCTTT
CASRTATEAFF
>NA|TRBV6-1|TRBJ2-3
TGTGCCAGCAGTGAATGGGCGCTAGCAGGCGATACGCAGTATTTT
CASSEWALAGDTQYF
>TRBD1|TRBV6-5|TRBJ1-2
TGTGCCAGCAGTGACCCCCAGGGGGAGGCTATATACACCTTC
CASSDPQGEAIYTF
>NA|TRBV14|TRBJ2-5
TGTGCCAGCAGCCAAGAAGCAGCCGCCAGGGAAGAGACCCAGTACTTC
CASSQEAAAREETQYF
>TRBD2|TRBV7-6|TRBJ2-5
TGTGCCAGCAGCTTAGAACTAGCGGGAGGAGGACAGACCCAGTACTTC
CASSLELAGGGQTQYF
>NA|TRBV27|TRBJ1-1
TGTGCCAGTTTTCCGGGAGGGGGGAACACTGAAGCTTTCTTT
CASFPGGGNTEAFF
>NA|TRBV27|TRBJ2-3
TGTGCCAGCAGGATTGCCGGGTCTTTAGATACGCAGTATTTT
CASRIAGSLDTQYF
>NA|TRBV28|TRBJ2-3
TGTGCCAGCAGTTTAGGGGCAGGGGGGACAGATACGCAGTATTTT
CASSLGAGGTDTQYF
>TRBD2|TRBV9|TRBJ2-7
TGTGCCAGCAGCGTAGAGGGACTAGCGGCGATCTACGAGCAGTACTTC
CASSVEGLAAIYEQYF
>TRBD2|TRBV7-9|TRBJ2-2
TGTGCCAGCAGCCCAAGACTAGCATCCGGGGAGCTGTTTTTT
CASSPRLASGELFF